The rows below give T cell receptor beta chains drawn from one sample of a study of PD-1 blockade in classical Hodgkin lymphoma. Profiled with immunoSEQ multiplex PCR; TCRdb holds only in-frame clones, not every one. The sample yields 90,000 or so clones, 85% to 95% seen once. The source material was peripheral blood mononuclear cells (PBMCs), sampled before the second cycle of nivolumab. These receptors all come from a human donor with classical Hodgkin lymphoma. CDR3s leave out the opening cysteine and the closing phenylalanine or tryptophan. A D gene is named only where the DNA matches it firmly.

TRBJ2-3 TRBD2 TRBV7-9 ASSFPRGRGTDTQY
TRBJ2-2 TRBD2 TRBV27 ARPRWTSGNTGELF
TRBJ2-2 - TRBV6-5 ASSELYVNTGELF
TRBJ2-7 - TRBV5-1 ASSYSTVYEQY
TRBJ2-7 - TRBV6-5 ASRNYGRGSYEQY
TRBJ1-6 TRBD1 TRBV10-1 ASRGTGTNSPLH
TRBJ1-4 - TRBV28 ASNTGNEKLF
TRBJ2-1 TRBD2 TRBV10-2 ASDNPGGEQF
TRBJ1-1 - TRBV6-6 ASSYRTEAF
TRBJ2-3 TRBD1 TRBV7-9 ASRLTGDGTDTQY
TRBJ1-3 - TRBV6-6 ASSYDLGLSGNTIY
TRBJ2-1 TRBD2 TRBV9 ASSVGSSGDGNEQF
TRBJ1-1 - TRBV28 ASNPSRRNTEAF
TRBJ2-2 - TRBV5-6 ASSHRRRVAGELF
TRBJ2-1 - TRBV9 ASSVLDNEQF
TRBJ2-5 TRBD1 TRBV18 ASSPWDRGEETQY
TRBJ2-3 - TRBV27 ASSSGGVDTQY
TRBJ1-1 - TRBV5-1 ASSPQGLGFMNTEAF
TRBJ1-1 - TRBV6-5 ASSRTGLNTEAF
TRBJ2-2 - TRBV29-1 SVLPGGTGELF
TRBJ2-2 - TRBV2 ASSELGRNTGELF
TRBJ1-2 TRBD1 TRBV5-1 ASSLRSGTGVGYT
TRBJ2-1 TRBD2 TRBV28 ATSTGLAGESETYNEQF
TRBJ2-3 - TRBV28 ASEGGILTDTQY
TRBJ2-5 - TRBV6-1 ASSGSPSARETQY
TRBJ1-1 - TRBV23-1 ASSSREGHHNTEAF
TRBJ2-1 - TRBV5-6 ASSLFLAARQF
TRBJ1-1 - TRBV28 ASRWRSGSEAF
TRBJ1-4 - TRBV4-1 ASSRWAKEKLF
TRBJ1-2 TRBD1 TRBV9 ASSVVDRDRGSGYT
TRBJ2-7 - TRBV30 AWSALGEQY
TRBJ2-7 - TRBV4-2 ASSRGLPSYEQY
TRBJ1-1 - TRBV18 ASSPGRGANTEAF
TRBJ2-2 TRBD2 TRBV4-1 ASSPFFGSSGSTGELF
TRBJ2-3 - TRBV9 ASSVGATDTQY
TRBJ1-2 - TRBV5-1 ASSLVDRTGGYT
TRBJ2-1 TRBD2 TRBV29-1 SDDSGSSYNEQF
TRBJ2-7 TRBD2 TRBV6-5 ASSYSGGVPPYEQY
TRBJ2-1 TRBD2 TRBV27 ASSRSGRSYNEQF
TRBJ2-4 - TRBV27 ASRYRNIQY
TRBJ1-5 - TRBV10-3 AISEGQQHQPQH
TRBJ2-5 - TRBV27 ASSFSLGRETQY
TRBJ1-5 - TRBV27 ASRGGGQGNQPQH
TRBJ1-4 - TRBV19 ASSIRNEKLF
TRBJ2-5 TRBD2 TRBV28 ASSELAVRTQY
TRBJ2-5 TRBD1 TRBV5-8 ASSLGQGARETQY
TRBJ2-1 - TRBV27 ASRLTGRGEQF
TRBJ2-7 - TRBV2 ASSEALQSYEQY
TRBJ2-7 TRBD2 TRBV5-1 ASSPTGTTTFGEQY
TRBJ2-4 TRBD1 TRBV6-5 ASSWDSNKNIQY
TRBJ2-2 - TRBV7-8 ASSLIMQATGELF
TRBJ1-2 - TRBV27 ASSFRLGGLYGYT